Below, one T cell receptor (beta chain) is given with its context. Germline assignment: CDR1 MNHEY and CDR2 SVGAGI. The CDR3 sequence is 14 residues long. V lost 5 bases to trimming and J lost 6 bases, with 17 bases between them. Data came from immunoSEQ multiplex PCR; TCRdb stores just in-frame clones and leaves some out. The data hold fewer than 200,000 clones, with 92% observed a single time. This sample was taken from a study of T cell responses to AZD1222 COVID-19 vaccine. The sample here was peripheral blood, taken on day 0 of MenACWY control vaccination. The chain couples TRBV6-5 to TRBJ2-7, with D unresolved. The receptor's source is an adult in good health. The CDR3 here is CASSQRMPDGEQYF. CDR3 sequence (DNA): TGTGCCAGCAGTCAACGTATGCCGGATGGCGAGCAGTACTTC.